This record looks at one T cell receptor beta chain sequence and its context. Produced via immunoSEQ multiplex PCR; TCRdb's table is partial and in-frame only. The sample has some 200,000 clones; 80% to 90% are singletons. Self-reported history from a screening survey and questionnaire set each donor's cohort. Recovery meant two consecutive negative NP/OP PCR tests, professional clearance, or resolved symptoms. This record belongs to a study of blood T cell repertoires in COVID-19. Study-wide background: In each case, the material was cDNA or gDNA derived from T cells, B-cell-depleted T cells, or PBMCs.

The sample consisted of PBMCs or T cells enriched from blood (not recorded which). The source of this sequence is a man aged 35 to 55 who had recovered from COVID-19.

The CDR3 DNA reads as TGTGCCAGCAGTTTCGGACTAGCGGGAGGGGGCGAGCAGTTCTTC. Encoded protein: CASSFGLAGGGEQFF. This chain links TRBV28 with TRBJ2-1, with 15 positions matching TRBD2. V dropped 3 bases and J dropped 10; count of bases not matched to a gene: 4. The CDR3 has 15 residues. CDR1 MDHEN and CDR2 SYDVKM come from the germline V gene. Using reference TRBV28 and TRBJ2-1 for the parts outside the CDR3, the full variable domain is DVKVTQSSRYLVKRTGEKVFLECVQDMDHENMFWYRQDPGLGLRLIYFSYDVKMKEKGDIPEGYSVSREKKERFSLILESASTNQTSMYLCASSFGLAGGGEQFFGPGTRLTVL.